These 15 T cell receptor beta chains came from one sample sequenced in a study of a mutant IDH1 vaccine in newly diagnosed glioma. Specified time point: week 11, during vaccination. Doses consisted of 300 ug of mutant IDH1 20-mer peptide each, paired with topical imiquimod. These receptors have no known antigen. Profiling relied on immunoSEQ multiplex PCR, and the TCRdb table lists in-frame clones only, not all of them. The profile shows roughly 130,000 clones, around 80% of them singletons. The sequencing here drew on PBMCs, taken from a glioma patient whose treatment included an IDH1 peptide vaccine. These receptors came from a man in his forties or fifties with glioma.

Notes on this clone: A junction boundary mismatches the germline segment, possibly from a read error. The V gene is TRBV7-2, the J gene TRBJ1-2; 7 nucleotides match TRBD1. This CDR3 is built from 14 residues. CDR1 is SGHTA and CDR2 is FQGNSA in the germline V gene. The chain's CDR3 is CASSLAQGNYGYTF. The CDR3 bases are TGTGCCAGCAGCCTAGCACAGGGGAACTATGGCTACACCTTC.

Concerning this clone: At one of its ends the junction is not consistent with the germline gene, which may arise from a read error. The V call is TRBV7-7, the J call TRBJ2-1; possible D gene TRBD2, 6 bases. The CDR3 is 13 amino acids. The germline CDR1 and CDR2 sequences are SSHAT and FNYEAQ (reference sequence). The CDR3 here is CASRPMGGDEQFF. In DNA form, the CDR3 reads TGTGCTAGCAGACCAATGGGCGGGGATGAGCAGTTCTTC.

V and J are TRBV28 and TRBJ2-7, with 8 bases fitting TRBD2. Germline lookup yields CDR1 MDHEN and CDR2 SYDVKM. This CDR3 comprises 16 residues. The junction had 15 bases not matched to a gene; V was cut back by 7 bases and J by 4 bases. CDR3 DNA sequence: TGTGCCAGCAATTCTGGGGGGGGACTAGAGACTTACGAGCAGTACTTC. As protein: CASNSGGGLETYEQYF.

CDR3 residues: CASSATQGRTDTQYF. The CDR3 DNA is TGTGCCAGCAGCGCCACACAGGGCCGCACAGATACGCAGTATTTT. The V gene is TRBV9, the J gene TRBJ2-3, with a weak D call TRBD1 (6 bases). This CDR3 comprises 15 residues. V dropped 3 bases and J dropped 1 base, with 12 bases sitting between them. Germline V gene data show CDR1 as SGDLS and CDR2 as YYNGEE.

This chain uses TRBV7-2 with TRBJ2-5; 7 positions match TRBD1. The germline gives CDR1 SGHTA, CDR2 FQGNSA. V gave up 5 bases and J gave up 7 bases; unmatched junction bases: 13. This CDR3 has 15 residues. The CDR3 loop reads CASSTSARGLGTQYF. Here the CDR3 DNA reads TGTGCCAGCAGCACCTCGGCCAGGGGGTTGGGGACCCAGTACTTC.

There are a few counts of this clone. This sequence joins TRBV5-1 and TRBJ1-1, with D tentatively TRBD1 (6 bases). The V gene lost 6 bases and the J gene lost 2 bases, with 11 bases spanning the gap. The CDR3 has 13 residues. The germline gives CDR1 SGHRS, CDR2 YFSETQ. The DNA of the CDR3 is TGCGCCAGCACCCCCAGGGGTAACACTGAAGCTTTCTTT. Translated: CASTPRGNTEAFF.

The table lists this clone with many counts. V gene TRBV18 combines with J gene TRBJ2-1, with 7 bases lining up with TRBD1. V was clipped by 0 bases and J by 0 bases; unmatched bases: 5. Germline CDR1 KGHSH, CDR2 LQKENI. The CDR3 runs to 17 residues. Here the CDR3 DNA reads TGTGCCAGCTCACCACCAGGGGGCCAGATCTCCTACAATGAGCAGTTCTTC. This translates into CASSPPGGQISYNEQFF.

This clone was counted a single time. The rearrangement joins TRBV6-7 to TRBJ1-1; a weak D match, TRBD1 (6 bases). TRBV6-7 qualifies as an ORF whose function is uncertain. This CDR3 contains 16 residues. V shed 5 bases and J shed 5 bases, with 21 bases lying between them. DNA of the CDR3: TGTGCCAGCAGTCCACAGGGAATTGGTTCGATAACTGAAGCTTTCTTT. This codes for CASSPQGIGSITEAFF.

The rearrangement joins TRBV11-2 to TRBJ1-6; 9 bases line up with TRBD1. V shed 0 bases and J 9 bases; nucleotides not matched to a gene: 18. CDR1 is SGHAT, CDR2 FQNNGV, per germline. The CDR3 consists of 20 residues. CDR3 protein: CASSLDPGQGLIGVGSPLHF. For the CDR3, the DNA is TGTGCCAGCAGCTTAGATCCGGGACAGGGACTCATTGGGGTGGGTTCACCCCTCCACTTT.

The V call is TRBV19, the J call TRBJ2-1, with TRBD2 matching over 8 bases. There are 16 residues in the CDR3. V lost 7 bases, J lost 6 bases, and 14 bases stayed unmatched. CDR1 and CDR2 from the germline V gene are LNHDA and SQIVND (reference sequence). Here the CDR3 DNA reads TGTGCCAGTAAACCCACGATTTCCGGGAGGGCCAATGAGCAGTTCTTC. This encodes CASKPTISGRANEQFF.

V and J are TRBV9 and TRBJ2-1; D is unresolved. Germline assignment: CDR1 SGDLS and CDR2 YYNGEE. This CDR3 spans 14 amino acids. The ends were cut back, 3 bases at V and 0 bases at J, with 7 bases in the middle. For the CDR3, the DNA is TGTGCCAGCAGCGCCAGGAGCTCCTACAATGAGCAGTTCTTC. Protein: CASSARSSYNEQFF.

The CDR3 here is CASSPRTGDTGELFF. The CDR3 DNA sequence: TGTGCCAGCAGCCCGAGGACAGGGGACACCGGGGAGCTGTTTTTT. J is TRBJ2-2 and V is TRBV5-5, with 9 bases aligning to TRBD1. The CDR3 loop spans 15 amino acids. Trimming removed 4 bases from V and 3 bases from J; junction bases left unmatched: 4. Germline V CDR1 and CDR2: SGHKS, YYEKEE (reference sequence).

The chain combines TRBV7-9 with TRBJ2-7; D is possibly TRBD1 (7 bases). The CDR3 has 17 amino acids. V was trimmed by 4 bases and J by 3 bases, leaving 22 bases between them. Germline CDR1 reads SEHNR; CDR2 reads FQNEAQ (reference sequence). The CDR3 DNA follows: TGTGCCAGCAGCTCACTAAGGAGACAGGGACTCGGCTACGAGCAGTACTTC. It encodes CASSSLRRQGLGYEQYF. Supplemented by reference TRBV7-9 and TRBJ2-7, the full variable domain reads DTGVSQNPRHKITKRGQNVTFRCDPISEHNRLYWYRQTLGQGPEFLTYFQNEAQLEKSRLLSDRFSAERPKGSFSTLEIQRTEQGDSAMYLCASSSLRRQGLGYEQYFGPGTRLTVT.

The chain has TRBV5-6 and TRBJ2-3; D might be TRBD1 or TRBD2, each matching 5 bases. Between the trimmed V and J ends, which lost 0 bases and 2 bases, there was a span of 16 bases. CDR1 is SGHDT, CDR2 YYEEEE, per germline. This CDR3 has 17 amino acids. The CDR3 protein is CASSLEGTGPPTDTQYF. The CDR3 DNA is TGTGCCAGCAGCTTGGAAGGTACGGGGCCCCCCACAGATACGCAGTATTTT. Using reference TRBV5-6 and TRBJ2-3 for the parts outside the CDR3, the full variable domain is DAGVTQSPTHLIKTRGQQVTLRCSPKSGHDTVSWYQQALGQGPQFIFQYYEEEERQRGNFPDRFSGHQFPNYSSELNVNALLLGDSALYLCASSLEGTGPPTDTQYFGPGTRLTVL.

A few counts support this clone. The gene calls are TRBV5-1 and TRBJ1-4, with a possible D match to TRBD1 (5 bases). The V and J ends lost 3 bases and 7 bases respectively, with 16 bases between them. Germline CDR1 reads SGHRS; CDR2 reads YFSETQ. CDR3 length: 15 residues. The CDR3 spells CASSSTGTLGEKLFF. CDR3 bases: TGCGCCAGCAGCTCAACCGGGACTTTGGGTGAAAAACTGTTTTTT.